A selection of T cell receptor beta chains follows, all from one sample in a study of T-cell reconstitution after alpha-beta-depleted transplantation in children. TCRdb re-called the PCR reads through MiXCR, storing one row per CDR3 protein. The data contain approximately 230,000 distinct CDR3 sequences, more than 20% of them seen just once; the ten biggest clones take up roughly 2.5%. The sample here was PBMCs, taken before TCRalphabeta/CD19-depleted stem cell transplant. These receptors all come from a girl aged 2-10 years with Fanconi anemia, due to receive a stem cell transplant. Both conserved end residues are trimmed from each CDR3.

j_call v_call cdr3_aa
TRBJ2-7 TRBV29-1 SVSQDSYEQY
TRBJ2-3 TRBV5-1 ASSSEADTQY
TRBJ2-7 TRBV5-1 ASSRDGTYEQY
TRBJ1-2 TRBV28 ASSLGQLYGYT
TRBJ2-2 TRBV9 ASSVGQSGELF
TRBJ1-3 TRBV12-3/TRBV12-4 ASTTRSGNTIY
TRBJ2-3 TRBV29-1 SVGTSGSYTDTQY
TRBJ2-4 TRBV10-3 AISERVGSIAKNIQY
TRBJ2-7 TRBV9 ASSAGQEGYEQY
TRBJ2-5 TRBV20-1 SASEVGAVGETQY
TRBJ2-5 TRBV29-1 SVYGAAGVETQY
TRBJ2-7 TRBV21-1 ASSKALRGYEQY
TRBJ2-7 TRBV20-1 SANIQKRLAGAYEQY
TRBJ1-2 TRBV21-1 ASNWTAVNYGYT
TRBJ2-7 TRBV28 ASSLKLARFYEQY
TRBJ2-3 TRBV4-1 ASSQWFADTQY
TRBJ2-7 TRBV9 ASSVATPGGEQY
TRBJ2-1 TRBV3-1 ASSLRTRFREQF
TRBJ2-1 TRBV6-5 ASGGRNEQF
TRBJ2-1 TRBV25-1 ASSARIAGASNEQF
TRBJ2-1 TRBV3-1 ASSHGGREAYNEQF
TRBJ2-7 TRBV15 ATSRALTGVEQY
TRBJ2-3 TRBV20-1 SAVGLEGTDTQY
TRBJ2-2 TRBV7-3 ASSLISPGELF
TRBJ1-1 TRBV28 ASSLNRGLTEAF
TRBJ2-5 TRBV5-1 ASSLIAKQETQY
TRBJ2-1 TRBV29-1 SVEDYPPNEQF
TRBJ2-7 TRBV3-1 ASSQEGRYDIYEQY
TRBJ2-5 TRBV29-1 SVEDWARDSQETQY
TRBJ1-2 TRBV20-1 SARGTGAIYGYT
TRBJ2-1 TRBV4-1 ASSQGLGGNEQF
TRBJ2-1 TRBV7-2 ASSLAGGTNEQF
TRBJ1-2 TRBV29-1 SVEVRPYGYT
TRBJ1-3 TRBV29-1 SATGSSGNTIY
TRBJ2-7 TRBV25-1 ASPRSTVLRNEQY
TRBJ2-1 TRBV18 ASSVLGTSSYNEQF
TRBJ2-1 TRBV5-1 ASSLAVLRRSNEQF
TRBJ2-3 TRBV6-6 ASSRAVNTQY
TRBJ2-6 TRBV15 ATEGPRGANVLT
TRBJ2-4 TRBV20-1 SARDLQGIKAKNIQY
TRBJ2-1 TRBV9 ASSVAAERGEQF
TRBJ2-1 TRBV5-1 ASSLAPTGRYNEQF
TRBJ1-2 TRBV28 ASSSQGPFSYGYT
TRBJ2-3 TRBV10-3 AIRTSGSGADTQY